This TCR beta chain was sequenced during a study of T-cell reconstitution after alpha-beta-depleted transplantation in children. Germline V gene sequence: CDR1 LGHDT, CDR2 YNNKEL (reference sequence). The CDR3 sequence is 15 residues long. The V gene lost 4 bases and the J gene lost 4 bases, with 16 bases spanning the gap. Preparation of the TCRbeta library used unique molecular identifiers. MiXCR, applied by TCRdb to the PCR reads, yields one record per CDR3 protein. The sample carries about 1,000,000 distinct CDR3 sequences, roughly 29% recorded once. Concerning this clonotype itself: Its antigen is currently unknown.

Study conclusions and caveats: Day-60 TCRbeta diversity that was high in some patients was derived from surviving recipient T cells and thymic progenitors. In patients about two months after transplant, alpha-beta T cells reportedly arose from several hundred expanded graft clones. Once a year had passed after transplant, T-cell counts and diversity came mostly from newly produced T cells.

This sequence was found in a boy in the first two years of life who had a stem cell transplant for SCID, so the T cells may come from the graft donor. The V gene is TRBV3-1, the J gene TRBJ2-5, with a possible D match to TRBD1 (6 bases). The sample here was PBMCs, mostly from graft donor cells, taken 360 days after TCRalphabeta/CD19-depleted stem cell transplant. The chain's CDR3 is CASSPPAAGAETQYF. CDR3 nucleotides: TGTGCCAGCAGCCCTCCTGCGGCAGGGGCAGAGACCCAGTACTTC.